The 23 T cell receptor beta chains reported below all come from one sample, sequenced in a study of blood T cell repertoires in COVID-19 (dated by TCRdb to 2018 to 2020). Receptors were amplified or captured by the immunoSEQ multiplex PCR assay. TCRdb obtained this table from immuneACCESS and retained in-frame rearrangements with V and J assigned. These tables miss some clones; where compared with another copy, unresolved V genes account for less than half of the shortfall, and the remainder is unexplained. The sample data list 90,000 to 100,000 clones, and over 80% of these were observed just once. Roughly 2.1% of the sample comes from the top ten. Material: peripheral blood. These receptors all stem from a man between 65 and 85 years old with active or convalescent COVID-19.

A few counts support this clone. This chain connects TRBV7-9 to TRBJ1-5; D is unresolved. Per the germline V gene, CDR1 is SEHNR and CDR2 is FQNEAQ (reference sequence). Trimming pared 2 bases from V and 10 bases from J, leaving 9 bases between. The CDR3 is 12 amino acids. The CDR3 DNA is TGTGCCAGCAGCTTAAGCGGGCTACCCCAGCATTTT. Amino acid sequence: CASSLSGLPQHF.

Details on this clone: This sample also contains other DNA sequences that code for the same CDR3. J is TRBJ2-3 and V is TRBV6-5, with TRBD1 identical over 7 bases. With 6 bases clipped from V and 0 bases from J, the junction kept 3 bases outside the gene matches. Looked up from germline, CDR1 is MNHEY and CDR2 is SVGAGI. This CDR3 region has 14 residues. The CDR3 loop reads CASRRQGSTDTQYF. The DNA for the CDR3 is TGTGCCAGCAGACGACAGGGAAGCACAGATACGCAGTATTTT.

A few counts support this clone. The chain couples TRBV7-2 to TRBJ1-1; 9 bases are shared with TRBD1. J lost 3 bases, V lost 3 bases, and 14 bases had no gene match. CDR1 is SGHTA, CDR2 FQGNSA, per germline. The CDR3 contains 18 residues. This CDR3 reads CASSFTGGFGGIDTEAFF. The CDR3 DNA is TGTGCCAGCAGCTTCACAGGGGGCTTCGGGGGAATAGACACTGAAGCTTTCTTT. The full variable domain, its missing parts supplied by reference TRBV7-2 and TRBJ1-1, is GAGVSQSPSNKVTEKGKDVELRCDPISGHTALYWYRQSLGQGLEFLIYFQGNSAPDKSGLPSDRFSAERTGGSVSTLTIQRTQQEDSAVYLCASSFTGGFGGIDTEAFFGQGTRLTVV.

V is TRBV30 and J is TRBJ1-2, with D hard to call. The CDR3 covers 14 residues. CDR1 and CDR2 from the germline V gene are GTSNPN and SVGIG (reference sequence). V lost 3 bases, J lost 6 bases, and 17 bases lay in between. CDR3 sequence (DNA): TGTGCCTGGAGCTTGACTCCCCGAGGAAATGGCTACACCTTC. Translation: CAWSLTPRGNGYTF.

The CDR3 protein is CASLAGAKETQYF. The DNA of the CDR3 is TGTGCCAGCCTAGCGGGGGCAAAAGAGACCCAGTACTTC. The chain has TRBV2 and TRBJ2-5, with 10 positions matching TRBD2. CDR3 size: 13 residues. Germline loops: CDR1 SNHLY, CDR2 FYNNEI. V shed 8 bases, J shed 3 bases, and the junction held 3 bases outside the gene matches.

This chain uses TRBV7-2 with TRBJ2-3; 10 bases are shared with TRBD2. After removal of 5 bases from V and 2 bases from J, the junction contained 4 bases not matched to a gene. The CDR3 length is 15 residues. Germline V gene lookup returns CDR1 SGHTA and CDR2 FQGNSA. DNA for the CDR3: TGTGCCAGCAGCATACTAGCGGGGATCACAGATACGCAGTATTTT. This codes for CASSILAGITDTQYF. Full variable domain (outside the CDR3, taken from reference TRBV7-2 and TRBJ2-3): GAGVSQSPSNKVTEKGKDVELRCDPISGHTALYWYRQSLGQGLEFLIYFQGNSAPDKSGLPSDRFSAERTGGSVSTLTIQRTQQEDSAVYLCASSILAGITDTQYFGPGTRLTVL.

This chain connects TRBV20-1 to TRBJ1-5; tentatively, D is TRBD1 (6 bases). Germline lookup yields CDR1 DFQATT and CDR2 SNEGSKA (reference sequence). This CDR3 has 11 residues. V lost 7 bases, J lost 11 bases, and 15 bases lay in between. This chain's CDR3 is CSVLDSPTQHF. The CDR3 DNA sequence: TGCAGTGTGTTGGACAGCCCCACCCAGCATTTT.

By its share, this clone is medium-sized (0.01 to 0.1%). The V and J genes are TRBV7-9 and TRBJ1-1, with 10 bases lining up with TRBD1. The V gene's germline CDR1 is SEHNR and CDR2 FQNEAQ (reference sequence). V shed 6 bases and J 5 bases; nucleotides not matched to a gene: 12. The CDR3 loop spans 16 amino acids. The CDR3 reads CASRTGTGVRVTEAFF. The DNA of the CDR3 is TGTGCCAGCAGGACCGGGACAGGGGTTAGGGTGACTGAAGCTTTCTTT.

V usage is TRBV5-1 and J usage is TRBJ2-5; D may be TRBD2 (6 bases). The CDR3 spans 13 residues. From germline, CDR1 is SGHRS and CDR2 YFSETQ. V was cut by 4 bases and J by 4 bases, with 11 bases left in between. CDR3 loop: CASSTGRRETQYF. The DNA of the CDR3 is TGCGCCAGCAGCACGGGGAGGAGAGAGACCCAGTACTTC. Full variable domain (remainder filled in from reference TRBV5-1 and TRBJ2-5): KAGVTQTPRYLIKTRGQQVTLSCSPISGHRSVSWYQQTPGQGLQFLFEYFSETQRNKGNFPGRFSGRQFSNSRSEMNVSTLELGDSALYLCASSTGRRETQYFGPGTRLLVL.

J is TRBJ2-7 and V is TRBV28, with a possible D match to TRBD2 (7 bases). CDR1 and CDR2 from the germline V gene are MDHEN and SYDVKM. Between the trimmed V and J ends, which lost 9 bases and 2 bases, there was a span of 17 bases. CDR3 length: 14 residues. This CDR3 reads CASWGGAHPYEQYF. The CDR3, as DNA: TGTGCCAGTTGGGGGGGGGCCCACCCCTACGAGCAGTACTTC. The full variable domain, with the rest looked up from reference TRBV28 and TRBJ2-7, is DVKVTQSSRYLVKRTGEKVFLECVQDMDHENMFWYRQDPGLGLRLIYFSYDVKMKEKGDIPEGYSVSREKKERFSLILESASTNQTSMYLCASWGGAHPYEQYFGPGTRLTVT.

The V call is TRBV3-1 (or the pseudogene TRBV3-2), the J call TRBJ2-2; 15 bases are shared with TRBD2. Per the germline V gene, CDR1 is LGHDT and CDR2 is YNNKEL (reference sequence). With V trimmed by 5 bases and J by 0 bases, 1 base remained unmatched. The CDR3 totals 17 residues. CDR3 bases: TGTGCCAGCAGCGGGACTAGCGGGGGGACGAACACCGGGGAGCTGTTTTTT. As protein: CASSGTSGGTNTGELFF.

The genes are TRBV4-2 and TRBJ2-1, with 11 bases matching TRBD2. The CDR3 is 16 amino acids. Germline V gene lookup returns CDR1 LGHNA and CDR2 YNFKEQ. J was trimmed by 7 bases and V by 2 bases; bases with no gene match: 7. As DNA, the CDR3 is TGTGCCAGCAGCCAAAGACCCGGGACTAGCGGTAATGAGCAGTTCTTC. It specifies CASSQRPGTSGNEQFF.

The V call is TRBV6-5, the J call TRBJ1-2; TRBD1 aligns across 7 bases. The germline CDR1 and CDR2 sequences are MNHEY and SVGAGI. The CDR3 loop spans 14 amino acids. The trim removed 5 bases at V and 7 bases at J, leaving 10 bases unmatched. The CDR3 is CASSRGQGGSGYTF. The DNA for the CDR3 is TGTGCCAGCAGTAGGGGGCAGGGGGGTTCTGGCTACACCTTC.

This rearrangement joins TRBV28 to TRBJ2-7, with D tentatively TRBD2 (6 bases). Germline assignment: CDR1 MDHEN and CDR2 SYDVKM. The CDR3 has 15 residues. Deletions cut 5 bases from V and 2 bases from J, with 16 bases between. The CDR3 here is CASSPPTTGAYEQYF. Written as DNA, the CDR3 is TGTGCCAGCAGTCCACCGACAACGGGAGCCTACGAGCAGTACTTC.

In DNA form, the CDR3 reads TGTGCCATCAGTGAAGGGGGGGGGAGCGGCGAGCAGTACTTC. This translates into CAISEGGGSGEQYF. The chain couples TRBV10-3 to TRBJ2-7; D may be TRBD2 (7 bases). Germline loops: CDR1 ENHRY, CDR2 SYGVKD. The CDR3 consists of 14 residues. Trimming removed 3 bases at V and 6 bases at J, with 15 bases between.

CDR3 protein: CASSLEGQGFREQFF. The CDR3, as DNA: TGTGCCAGCAGCTTGGAGGGACAGGGTTTTCGGGAGCAGTTCTTC. V is TRBV5-6 and J is TRBJ2-1; the match to TRBD1 covers 9 bases. The CDR3 runs 15 residues. The ends lost 0 bases at V and 10 bases at J; junction bases unmatched: 8. Germline V gene data show CDR1 as SGHDT and CDR2 as YYEEEE. The full variable domain, in which reference TRBV5-6 and TRBJ2-1 provide the parts outside the CDR3, is DAGVTQSPTHLIKTRGQQVTLRCSPKSGHDTVSWYQQALGQGPQFIFQYYEEEERQRGNFPDRFSGHQFPNYSSELNVNALLLGDSALYLCASSLEGQGFREQFFGPGTRLTVL.

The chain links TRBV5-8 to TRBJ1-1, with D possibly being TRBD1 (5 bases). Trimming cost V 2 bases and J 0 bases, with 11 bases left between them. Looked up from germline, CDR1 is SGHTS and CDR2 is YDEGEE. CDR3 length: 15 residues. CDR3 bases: TGTGCCAGCAGCTTCTCGGCAGGGATGAACACTGAAGCTTTCTTT. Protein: CASSFSAGMNTEAFF.

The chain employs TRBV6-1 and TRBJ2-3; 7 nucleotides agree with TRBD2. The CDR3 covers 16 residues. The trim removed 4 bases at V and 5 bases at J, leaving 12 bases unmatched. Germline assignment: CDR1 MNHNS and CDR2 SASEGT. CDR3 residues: CASSVFGGSNVDTQYF. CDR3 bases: TGTGCCAGCAGTGTGTTCGGGGGGAGCAACGTAGATACGCAGTATTTT.

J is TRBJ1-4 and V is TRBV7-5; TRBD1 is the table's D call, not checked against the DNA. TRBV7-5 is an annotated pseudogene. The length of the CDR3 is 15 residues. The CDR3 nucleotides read TGTGCCAGAAGCCCGAGGACAGGCCAACTTGAAAAACTGTTTTTT. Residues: CARSPRTGQLEKLFF.

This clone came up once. The CDR3 region has the DNA TGCAGCGTTGAAGGCGACAGGGTCCCTGAAGCTTTCTTT. This encodes CSVEGDRVPEAFF. The V gene is TRBV29-1, the J gene TRBJ1-1; 7 bases map to TRBD1. This CDR3 is built from 13 residues. Germline CDR1 reads SQVTM; CDR2 reads ANQGSEA. The trim removed 1 base at V and 6 bases at J, leaving 5 bases unmatched.

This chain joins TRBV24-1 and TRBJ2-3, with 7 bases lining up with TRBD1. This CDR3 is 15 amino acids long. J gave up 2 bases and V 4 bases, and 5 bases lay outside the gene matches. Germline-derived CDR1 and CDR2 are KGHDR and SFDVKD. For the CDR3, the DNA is TGTGCCACCAGTGACCCGGACAGGTACACAGATACGCAGTATTTT. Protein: CATSDPDRYTDTQYF.

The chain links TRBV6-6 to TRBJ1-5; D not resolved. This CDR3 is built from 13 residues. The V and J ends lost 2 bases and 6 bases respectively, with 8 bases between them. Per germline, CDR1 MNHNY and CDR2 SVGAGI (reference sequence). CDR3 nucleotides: TGTGCCAGCAGTTACCCGAGCGGTCAGCCCCAGCATTTT. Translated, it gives CASSYPSGQPQHF.

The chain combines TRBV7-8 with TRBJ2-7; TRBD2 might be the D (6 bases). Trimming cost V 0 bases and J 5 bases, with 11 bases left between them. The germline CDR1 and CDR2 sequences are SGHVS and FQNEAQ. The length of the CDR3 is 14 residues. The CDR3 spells CASSLAAAGNEQYF. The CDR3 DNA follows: TGTGCCAGCAGCTTAGCCGCGGCGGGGAACGAGCAGTACTTC. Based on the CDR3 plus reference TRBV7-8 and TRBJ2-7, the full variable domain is GAGVSQSPRYKVAKRGQDVALRCDPISGHVSLFWYQQALGQGPEFLTYFQNEAQLDKSGLPSDRFFAERPEGSVSTLKIQRTQQEDSAVYLCASSLAAAGNEQYFGPGTRLTVT.